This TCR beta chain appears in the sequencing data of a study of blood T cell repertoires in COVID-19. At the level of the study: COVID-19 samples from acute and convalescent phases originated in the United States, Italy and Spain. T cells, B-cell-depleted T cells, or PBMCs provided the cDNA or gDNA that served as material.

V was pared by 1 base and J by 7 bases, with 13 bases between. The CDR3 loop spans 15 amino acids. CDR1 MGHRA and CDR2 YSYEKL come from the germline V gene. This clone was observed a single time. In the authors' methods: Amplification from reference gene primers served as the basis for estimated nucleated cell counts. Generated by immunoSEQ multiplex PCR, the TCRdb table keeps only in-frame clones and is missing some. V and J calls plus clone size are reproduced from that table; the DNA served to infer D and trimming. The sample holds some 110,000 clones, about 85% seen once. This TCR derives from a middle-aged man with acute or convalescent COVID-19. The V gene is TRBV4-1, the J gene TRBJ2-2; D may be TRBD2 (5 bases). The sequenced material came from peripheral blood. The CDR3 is CASSQVWLRGGELFF. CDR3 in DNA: TGCGCCAGCAGCCAAGTTTGGCTCCGGGGCGGGGAGCTGTTTTTT.